This T cell receptor (beta chain) was sequenced during a study of blood T cell repertoires in COVID-19. Study-level information: The United States, Italy and Spain provided the acute and convalescent COVID-19 samples. T cells, B-cell-depleted T cells, or PBMCs supplied cDNA or gDNA.

In the original processing: Estimation of nucleated cell counts was performed using reference gene primer amplification. Generated by immunoSEQ multiplex PCR, the TCRdb table keeps only in-frame clones and is missing some. The DNA was the basis for D and trimming; V, J and clone size are from that table. The table lists around 42,000 clones, around 76% of them singletons. The CDR3 is made up of 14 amino acids. CDR1 and CDR2 (germline): WSHSY, SAAADI. V lost 3 bases and J 3 bases, leaving 8 bases between the germline ends. The chain recombines TRBV10-2 with TRBJ1-4, with D hard to call. This receptor was obtained from a man in his 70s with active or convalescent COVID-19. Sequencing was performed on peripheral blood. This CDR3 reads CASSDRTSNEKLFF. In nucleotides, the CDR3 is TGCGCCAGCAGTGATCGGACTTCTAATGAAAAACTGTTTTTT.